This T cell receptor beta chain was observed in a study of T cells after yellow fever vaccination. Points from the study as a whole: There was a small share of clonotypes that showed up in both the CD4 and CD8 compartments. The presence of abundant clonotypes contaminating from the bulk population was possible in FACS-sorted repertoires. Clones from primary vaccination mostly reappeared after the booster (96% CD4, under 90% CD8).

TCRdb re-analysed the 5' RACE reads in MiXCR, keeping a single row per CDR3 protein. The sample consists of roughly 62,000 distinct CDR3 sequences, roughly 6.9% of them appearing once. The ends lost 4 bases at V and 8 bases at J; junction bases unmatched: 14. The length of the CDR3 is 16 residues. Germline CDR1 SGHVS, CDR2 FNYEAQ. Many counts were recorded for this clonotype. Its target is unknown. Sample: CD8+ T cells sorted from PBMCs, taken on the day of the first yellow fever vaccination. The chain carries TRBV7-6 and TRBJ2-1; TRBD1 matches 7 bases. This receptor was obtained from a man in his late teens or twenties who received the YFV17D yellow fever vaccine. CDR3 DNA: TGTGCCAGCAGCTCCCTCCCGGGACAGACGACGGATGAGCAGTTCTTC. Its translation is CASSSLPGQTTDEQFF.